Sequencing of this T cell receptor (beta chain) was carried out in a study of monozygotic twins with inflammatory bowel disease (dated by TCRdb to 2018 to 2020). Study-level background: In total, some 30 monozygotic twin pairs made up the full study: 19 Danish pairs, all IBD-discordant, plus nine German pairs, of which four were IBD-concordant and five were IBD-discordant. Disease-associated traits were sought mainly through comparisons between IBD patients and their genetically identical healthy co-twins within discordant pairs. Each individual had, on average, about 151 000 unique TCRalpha sequences and 181 000 unique TCRbeta sequences available for analysis. Broad study findings and their caveats: IBD patients had lower TCRbeta repertoire diversity, measured by the inverse Simpson index, than their healthy co-twins. The analysis was unable to tell apart different T cell subtypes. Compared with healthy twins, IBD patients had fewer clonotypes in common with other individuals, a difference most pronounced in patients showing signs of disease activity. No difference in repertoire similarity was observed between concordant and discordant twins, possibly owing to limited statistical power. Because patients were on differing immunosuppressive treatments, the repertoires may have picked up extra background noise and inter-individual variability. The results gave no support for a single strong signal or clonotype linked to IBD.

Receptor amplification or capture employed 5' RACE. The input for every TCR library was around 3,800 ng of total RNA. For each sample, cDNA was synthesized in eight separate reactions using SMARTScribe reverse transcriptase. During cDNA synthesis, unique molecular identifiers containing a 6-nucleotide sample barcode were introduced by template switching. Amplification of TCRalpha and TCRbeta cDNA involved two nested PCRs of 16 and 9 cycles, and each PCR was followed by bead purification. Before amplification, the cDNA was treated with uracil DNA-glycosylase and purified using the QIAquick PCR purification kit. The second PCR added Illumina TruSeq-compatible adapters along with sample-specific barcodes. TapeStation and Qubit were used to check library quality and concentration, and 4.5 to 6.5 ng of each library was pooled. Pooled libraries were sequenced on an Illumina HiSeq2500 single-index Rapid Run with 2 x 100 bp reads and custom sequencing primers. Turning to the authors' computational methods: MiGEC version 1.2.6 was used for UMI-based consensus assembly, which corrected PCR and sequencing errors. MiXCR version 2.1.1 was used to carry out V(D)J alignment, clonotype assembly and CDR3 extraction. To normalise gene usage, clonotype sharing and MAIT/NKT TCR abundance, the top 1000, 10 000 and 20 000 clonotypes in each sample were analysed. After downsampling to 27 000 UMIs, diversity was calculated as the inverse Simpson index using the vegan R package. Statistical testing used paired Mann-Whitney U tests on the discordant twin pairs and applied Benjamini-Hochberg correction for multiple testing. The reads were reprocessed in TCRdb, with one entry per CDR3 protein sequence and no accompanying DNA. These V and J calls derive from TCRdb rather than the authors' analysis. The sample table gives 200,000 to 250,000 distinct CDR3 sequences. The top ten constitute under 8.5% of the sample.

Concerning this clonotype itself: There is no known antigen for this receptor.

The CDR3 measures 16 amino acids from cysteine to phenylalanine. The coding DNA is unavailable. According to the germline V gene, CDR1 reads KGHSH and CDR2 reads LQKENI. From each donor, a roughly 2.6 ml peripheral blood sample was collected into PAXgene tubes and stored at -80 degrees C. Total RNA was isolated from whole blood with the PAXgene blood miRNA kit on an automated QIAcube, without T cell sorting. Peripheral blood from monozygotic twin pairs who were concordant or discordant for inflammatory bowel disease underwent deep TCRalpha and TCRbeta repertoire profiling using unique molecular barcoding. Smoking habits were recorded for all twin pairs, with individuals classified as current, former or never smokers.

The clonotype was recovered from a human donor with ulcerative colitis or Crohn's disease, or a healthy co-twin of an affected twin (not recorded which). The chain joins TRBV18 to TRBJ1-1. The sequenced sample was blood. The CDR3 amino acid sequence is: CASSAYRVQGNTEAFF.